This T cell receptor beta chain appears in the sequencing data of a study of CD8+ T cells in alopecia areata. Notes on the study in general: Scalp repertoires also include resident alphabeta T cells from normal skin. Possibly because of HLA-related factors, TCR sharing was less clear across patients than in mice.

Reverse transcribed after extraction, RNA yielded cDNA as the sequencing template. This table comes from immunoSEQ multiplex PCR, and its TCRdb copy is limited to in-frame clones, with some not included. The sample includes some 200,000 clones, more than 50% of them seen just once. Trimming removed 4 bases at V and 9 bases at J, with 16 bases between. The CDR3 length is 14 residues. Germline CDR1 reads SGHAT; CDR2 reads FQNNGV. A word on this clone: Its antigen is currently unknown.

The clonotype originates from a human donor in good health. The specimen sequenced was CD8+ T cells sorted from blood. The chain carries TRBV11-2 and TRBJ1-3; D gene unclear. For the CDR3, the DNA is TGTGCCAGCAGCTATTCAGGAGGGTCGTTCACCATATATTTT. Amino acid sequence: CASSYSGGSFTIYF.